The 2 T cell receptor beta chains reported below all come from one sample, sequenced in a study of T cell responses to AZD1222 COVID-19 vaccine. Libraries were prepared by immunoSEQ multiplex PCR; TCRdb keeps only in-frame clonotypes and omits some of them. Here the sample spans 150,000 to 200,000 clones, more than 75% being singletons. Source: peripheral blood, taken 28 days after the second AZD1222 dose. These TCRs come from an adult who received the AZD1222 COVID-19 vaccine.

The chain recombines TRBV7-9 with TRBJ1-4, with a weak D call TRBD1 (6 bases). The CDR3 consists of 12 residues. Germline CDR1 reads SEHNR; CDR2 reads FQNEAQ (reference sequence). V was clipped by 5 bases and J by 8 bases, with 9 bases between them. The CDR3 sequence is CASSRGGEKLFF. DNA of the CDR3: TGTGCCAGCAGCCGGGGGGGCGAAAAACTGTTTTTT.

V usage is TRBV6-5 and J usage is TRBJ1-5; no reliable D call. This CDR3 spans 13 amino acids. The germline V gene has CDR1 MNHEY and CDR2 SVGAGI. With 7 bases removed from V and 5 bases from J, the gap between germline ends came to 12 bases. In DNA, the CDR3 is TGTGCCAGCACTTCAACCGGAGATCAGCCCCAGCATTTT. The encoded protein is CASTSTGDQPQHF.